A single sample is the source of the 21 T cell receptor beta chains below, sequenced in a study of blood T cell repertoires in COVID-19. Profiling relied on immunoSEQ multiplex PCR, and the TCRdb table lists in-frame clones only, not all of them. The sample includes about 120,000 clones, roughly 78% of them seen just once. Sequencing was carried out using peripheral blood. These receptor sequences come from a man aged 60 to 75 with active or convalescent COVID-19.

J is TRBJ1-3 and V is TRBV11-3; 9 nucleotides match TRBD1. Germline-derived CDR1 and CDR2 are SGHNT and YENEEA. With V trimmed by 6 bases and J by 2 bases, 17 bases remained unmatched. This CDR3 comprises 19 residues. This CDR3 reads CASSSTQGARWDPGNTIYF. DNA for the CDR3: TGTGCCAGCAGTTCCACACAGGGGGCGAGATGGGACCCTGGAAACACCATATATTTT. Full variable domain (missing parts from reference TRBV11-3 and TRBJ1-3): EAGVVQSPRYKIIEKKQPVAFWCNPISGHNTLYWYLQNLGQGPELLIRYENEEAVDDSQLPKDRFSAERLKGVDSTLKIQPAELGDSAVYLCASSSTQGARWDPGNTIYFGEGSWLTVV.

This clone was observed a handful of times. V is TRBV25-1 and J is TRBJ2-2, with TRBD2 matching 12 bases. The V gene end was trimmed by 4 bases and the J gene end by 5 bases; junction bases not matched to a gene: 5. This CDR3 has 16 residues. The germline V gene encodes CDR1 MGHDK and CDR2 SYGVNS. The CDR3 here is CASSVLAGGPTGELFF. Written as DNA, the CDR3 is TGTGCCAGCAGTGTACTAGCGGGAGGACCGACCGGGGAGCTGTTTTTT.

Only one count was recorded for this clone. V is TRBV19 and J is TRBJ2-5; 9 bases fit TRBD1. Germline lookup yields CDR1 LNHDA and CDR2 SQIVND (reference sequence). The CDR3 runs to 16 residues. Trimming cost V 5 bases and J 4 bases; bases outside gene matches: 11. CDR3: CASSEGNRGLGETQYF. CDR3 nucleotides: TGTGCCAGTAGTGAGGGGAACAGGGGGCTAGGAGAGACCCAGTACTTC.

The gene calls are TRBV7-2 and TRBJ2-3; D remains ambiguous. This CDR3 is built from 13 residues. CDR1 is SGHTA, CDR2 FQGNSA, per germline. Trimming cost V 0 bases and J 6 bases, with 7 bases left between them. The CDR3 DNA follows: TGTGCCAGCAGCTTAGCGGTACGGGATACGCAGTATTTT. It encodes CASSLAVRDTQYF.

The CDR3 DNA reads as TGTGCCAGTAGTTCTAGTTCCGAGGGTGAGCAGTTCTTC. It encodes CASSSSSEGEQFF. The V gene is TRBV19, the J gene TRBJ2-1; tentative D call: TRBD2 (5 bases). The germline CDR1 and CDR2 sequences are LNHDA and SQIVND (reference sequence). V shed 5 bases and J shed 9 bases, with 14 bases lying between them. The CDR3 has 13 residues. Full variable domain (missing parts from reference TRBV19 and TRBJ2-1): DGGITQSPKYLFRKEGQNVTLSCEQNLNHDAMYWYRQDPGQGLRLIYYSQIVNDFQKGDIAEGYSVSREKKESFPLTVTSAQKNPTAFYLCASSSSSEGEQFFGPGTRLTVL.

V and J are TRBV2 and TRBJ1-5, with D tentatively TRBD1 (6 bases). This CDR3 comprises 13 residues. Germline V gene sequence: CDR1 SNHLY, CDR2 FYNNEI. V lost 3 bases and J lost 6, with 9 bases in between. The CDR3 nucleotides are TGTGCCAGCAGTGAGGGCAGGGGTCAGCCCCAGCATTTT. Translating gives CASSEGRGQPQHF.

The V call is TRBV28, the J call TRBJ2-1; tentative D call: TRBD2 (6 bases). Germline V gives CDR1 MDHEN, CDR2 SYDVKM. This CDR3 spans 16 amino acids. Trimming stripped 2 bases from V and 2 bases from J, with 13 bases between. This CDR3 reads CASSLTSSIPYNEQFF. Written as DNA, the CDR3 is TGTGCCAGCAGTTTAACTAGCTCGATCCCCTACAATGAGCAGTTCTTC.

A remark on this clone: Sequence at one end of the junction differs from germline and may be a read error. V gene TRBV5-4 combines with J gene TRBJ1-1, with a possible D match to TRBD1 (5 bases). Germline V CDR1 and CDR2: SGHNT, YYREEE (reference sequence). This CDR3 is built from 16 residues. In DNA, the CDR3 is TGTGCCAGCAGCTTGGGGGGGGAGGTCTGGAACCCTGAAGCTTTCTTT. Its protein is CASSLGGEVWNPEAFF.

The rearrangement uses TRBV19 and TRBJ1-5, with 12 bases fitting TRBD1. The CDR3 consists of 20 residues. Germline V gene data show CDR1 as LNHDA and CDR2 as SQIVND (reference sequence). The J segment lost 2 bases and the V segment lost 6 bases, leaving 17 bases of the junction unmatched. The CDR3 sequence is CASSRPKGTGGLVGNQPQHF. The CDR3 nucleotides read TGTGCCAGTAGCCGCCCTAAGGGGACAGGGGGCTTGGTCGGCAATCAGCCCCAGCATTTT.

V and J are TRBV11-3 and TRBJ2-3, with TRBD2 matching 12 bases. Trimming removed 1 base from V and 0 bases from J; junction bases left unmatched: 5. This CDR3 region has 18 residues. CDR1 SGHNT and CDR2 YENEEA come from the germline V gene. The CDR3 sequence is CASSLVLAGGRSTDTQYF. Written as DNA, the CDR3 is TGTGCCAGCAGCTTAGTGCTAGCGGGAGGGCGGAGCACAGATACGCAGTATTTT.

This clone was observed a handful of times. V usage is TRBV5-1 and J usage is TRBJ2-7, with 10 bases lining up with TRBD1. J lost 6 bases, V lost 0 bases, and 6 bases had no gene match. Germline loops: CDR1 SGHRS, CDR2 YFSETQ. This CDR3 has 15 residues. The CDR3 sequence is CASSLVGQGWIEQYF. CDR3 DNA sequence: TGCGCCAGCAGCTTGGTGGGACAGGGGTGGATCGAGCAGTACTTC. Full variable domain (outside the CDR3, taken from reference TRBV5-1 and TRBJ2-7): KAGVTQTPRYLIKTRGQQVTLSCSPISGHRSVSWYQQTPGQGLQFLFEYFSETQRNKGNFPGRFSGRQFSNSRSEMNVSTLELGDSALYLCASSLVGQGWIEQYFGPGTRLTVT.

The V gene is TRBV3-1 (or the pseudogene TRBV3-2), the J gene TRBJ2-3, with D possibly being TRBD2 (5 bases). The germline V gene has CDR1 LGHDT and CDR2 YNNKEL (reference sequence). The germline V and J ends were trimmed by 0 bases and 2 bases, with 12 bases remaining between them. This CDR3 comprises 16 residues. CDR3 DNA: TGTGCCAGCAGCCAAGAAGGCCGCGGGTACACAGATACGCAGTATTTT. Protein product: CASSQEGRGYTDTQYF.

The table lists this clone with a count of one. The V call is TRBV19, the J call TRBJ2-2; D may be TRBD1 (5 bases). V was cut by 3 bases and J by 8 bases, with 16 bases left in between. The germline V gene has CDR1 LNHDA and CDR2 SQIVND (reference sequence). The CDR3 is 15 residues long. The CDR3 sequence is CASSMSAQGVGELFF. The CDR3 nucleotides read TGTGCCAGTAGTATGTCTGCCCAGGGCGTAGGGGAGCTGTTTTTT. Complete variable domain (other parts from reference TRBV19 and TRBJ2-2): DGGITQSPKYLFRKEGQNVTLSCEQNLNHDAMYWYRQDPGQGLRLIYYSQIVNDFQKGDIAEGYSVSREKKESFPLTVTSAQKNPTAFYLCASSMSAQGVGELFFGEGSRLTVL.

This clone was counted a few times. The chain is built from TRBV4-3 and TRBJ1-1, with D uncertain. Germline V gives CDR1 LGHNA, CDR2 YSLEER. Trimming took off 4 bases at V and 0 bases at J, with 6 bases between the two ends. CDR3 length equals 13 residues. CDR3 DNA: TGCGCCAGCAGCCTCGGGTTGAACACTGAAGCTTTCTTT. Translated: CASSLGLNTEAFF.

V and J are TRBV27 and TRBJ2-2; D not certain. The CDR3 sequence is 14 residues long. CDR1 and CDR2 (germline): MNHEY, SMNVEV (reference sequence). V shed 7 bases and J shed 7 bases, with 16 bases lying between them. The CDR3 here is CASTRRRGFGELFF. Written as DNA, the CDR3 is TGTGCCAGCACCAGAAGGCGCGGTTTCGGGGAGCTGTTTTTT.

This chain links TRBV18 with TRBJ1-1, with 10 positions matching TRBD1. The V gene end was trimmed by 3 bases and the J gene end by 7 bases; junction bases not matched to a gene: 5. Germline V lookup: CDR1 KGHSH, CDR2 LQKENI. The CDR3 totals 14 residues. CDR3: CASSPLGQGSEAFF. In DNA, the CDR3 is TGTGCCAGCTCACCCCTGGGACAGGGGAGTGAAGCTTTCTTT. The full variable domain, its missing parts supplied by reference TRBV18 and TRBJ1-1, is NAGVMQNPRHLVRRRGQEARLRCSPMKGHSHVYWYRQLPEEGLKFMVYLQKENIIDESGMPKERFSAEFPKEGPSILRIQQVVRGDSAAYFCASSPLGQGSEAFFGQGTRLTVV.

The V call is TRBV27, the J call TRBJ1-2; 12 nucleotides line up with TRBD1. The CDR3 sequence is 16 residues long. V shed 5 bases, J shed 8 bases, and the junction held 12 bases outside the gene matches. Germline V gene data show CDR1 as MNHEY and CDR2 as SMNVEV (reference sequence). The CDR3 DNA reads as TGTGCCAGCAGTGTATATTGGGGACAGGGGGCGGAAGGCTACACCTTC. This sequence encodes CASSVYWGQGAEGYTF.

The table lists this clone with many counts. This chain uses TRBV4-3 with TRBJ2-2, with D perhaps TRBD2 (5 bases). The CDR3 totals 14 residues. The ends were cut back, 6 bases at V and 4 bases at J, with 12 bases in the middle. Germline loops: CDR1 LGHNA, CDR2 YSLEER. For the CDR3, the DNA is TGCGCCAGCAGACTCGACTATAGCACCGGGGAGCTGTTTTTT. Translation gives CASRLDYSTGELFF.

Here the CDR3 DNA reads TGTGCCATCAGTGAGGAAAGGGGGGGCCAAGGAAAACTGTTTTTT. This encodes CAISEERGGQGKLFF. The V and J genes are TRBV10-3 and TRBJ1-4; D is perhaps TRBD1 (6 bases). The CDR3 contains 15 residues. Trimming left V 2 bases short and J 10 bases short, with 17 bases between. The germline V gene has CDR1 ENHRY and CDR2 SYGVKD.

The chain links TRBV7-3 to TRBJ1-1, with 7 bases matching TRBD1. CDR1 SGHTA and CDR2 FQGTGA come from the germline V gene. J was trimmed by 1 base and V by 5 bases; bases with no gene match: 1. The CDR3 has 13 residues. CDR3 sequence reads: CASSGQENTEAFF. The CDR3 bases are TGTGCCAGCAGCGGACAGGAGAACACTGAAGCTTTCTTT.

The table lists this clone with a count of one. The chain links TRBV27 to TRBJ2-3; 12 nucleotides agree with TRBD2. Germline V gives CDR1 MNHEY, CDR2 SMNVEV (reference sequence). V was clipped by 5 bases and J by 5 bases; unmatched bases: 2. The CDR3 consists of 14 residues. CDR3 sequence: CASSPGLAGDTQYF. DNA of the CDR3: TGTGCCAGCAGTCCGGGACTAGCGGGAGATACGCAGTATTTT.